These 8 T cell receptor beta chains share one sample of origin, sequenced in a study of cytomegalovirus exposure and HLA in healthy donors (dated by TCRdb to about 2017). The method behind the library was the immunoSEQ multiplex PCR assay. For the multiplex PCR, a mixture combining 60 forward primers for TCR Vbeta segments and 13 reverse primers for TCR Jbeta segments was used. TCRdb provides this immuneACCESS table in a form limited to in-frame rearrangements. Some clones are lacking; in checked studies, under half of them reflect an unresolved V gene, and why the rest are absent is not known. The sample table holds roughly 130,000 clones, of which just under 75% were seen once. The top ten clonotypes cover around 6.6% of the sample. Sequencing used PBMCs. Receptor source: a man in his forties in good health and CMV-seropositive.

The chain couples TRBV7-6 to TRBJ2-1, with 7 bases lining up with TRBD2. The CDR3 loop spans 14 amino acids. Germline V lookup: CDR1 SGHVS, CDR2 FNYEAQ. V trimming: 5 bases; J trimming: 8 bases; junction bases outside the gene matches: 9. The chain's CDR3 is CASSPDRLAHEQFF. In nucleotides, the CDR3 is TGTGCCAGCAGCCCCGACCGACTAGCTCATGAGCAGTTCTTC.

This chain uses TRBV9 with TRBJ2-3, with a tentative D call TRBD1 (5 bases). V was trimmed by 3 bases and J by 2 bases, leaving 16 bases between them. The CDR3 covers 16 residues. Germline assignment: CDR1 SGDLS and CDR2 YYNGEE. The CDR3 sequence: CASSAAAGHNTDTQYF. The DNA for the CDR3 is TGTGCCAGCAGCGCTGCGGCAGGACACAACACAGATACGCAGTATTTT.

This chain joins TRBV5-1 and TRBJ2-4; possibly TRBD2 for D (6 bases). Germline CDR1 and CDR2: SGHRS and YFSETQ. The CDR3 contains 14 residues. The germline V and J ends were trimmed by 0 bases and 6 bases, with 10 bases remaining between them. CDR3: CASSLVEGSNIQYF. CDR3 DNA: TGCGCCAGCAGCTTGGTGGAGGGCTCAAACATTCAGTACTTC.

The chain uses TRBV10-3 and TRBJ2-3; TRBD1 matches at 9 bases. CDR1 is ENHRY and CDR2 is SYGVKD in the germline V gene. Trimming cost V 6 bases and J 5 bases; bases outside gene matches: 12. This CDR3 has 16 amino acids. DNA for the CDR3: TGTGCCATCAGCCCCACCCCGGGACAGGGTGGAGATACGCAGTATTTT. Translated: CAISPTPGQGGDTQYF.

This chain connects TRBV10-3 to TRBJ1-2; 9 bases align to TRBD1. After removal of 6 bases from V and 4 bases from J, the junction contained 3 bases not matched to a gene. The V gene's germline CDR1 is ENHRY and CDR2 SYGVKD. The CDR3 runs 13 residues. CDR3 amino acids: CAIRLTGGYGYTF. CDR3 nucleotides: TGTGCCATCAGGCTGACAGGGGGCTATGGCTACACCTTC.

The chain joins TRBV21-1 to TRBJ1-5; the DNA was not used to check the table's D call, TRBD1. TRBV21-1 is a recognized pseudogene. The CDR3 has 15 residues. The CDR3: CASSRTGASNQPQHF. CDR3 bases: TGTGCCAGCAGCAGGACAGGGGCAAGCAATCAGCCCCAGCATTTT.

The gene calls are TRBV7-2 and TRBJ2-3; TRBD2 matches at 7 bases. CDR1 SGHTA and CDR2 FQGNSA come from the germline V gene. The CDR3 totals 14 residues. J lost 6 bases, V lost 0 bases, and 3 bases had no gene match. The CDR3 protein is CASSLAGGRDTQYF. The CDR3 nucleotides are TGTGCCAGCAGCTTAGCCGGGGGGAGGGATACGCAGTATTTT.

V gene TRBV12-5 combines with J gene TRBJ2-3, with 14 nucleotides matching TRBD2. The CDR3 has 15 residues. Germline lookup yields CDR1 LGHNT and CDR2 FRNRAP. The V segment lost 6 bases and the J segment 6 bases; nucleotides outside the gene matches: 5. CDR3 coding DNA: TGTGCTAGTGGACCGGGACTAGCGGGAGCCGATACGCAGTATTTT. It encodes CASGPGLAGADTQYF. The variable domain in full, completed from reference TRBV12-5 and TRBJ2-3, reads DARVTQTPRHKVTEMGQEVTMRCQPILGHNTVFWYRQTMMQGLELLAYFRNRAPLDDSGMPKDRFSAEMPDATLATLKIQPSEPRDSAVYFCASGPGLAGADTQYFGPGTRLTVL.